The entry that follows covers one T cell receptor (beta chain) sequence. The length of the CDR3 is 14 residues. V shed 3 bases, J shed 6 bases, and the junction held 6 bases outside the gene matches. The germline V gene encodes CDR1 SGDLS and CDR2 YYNGEE. The sample belongs to a study of blood T cell repertoires in COVID-19. Study context: Spain, Italy and the United States supplied samples that represented acute and convalescent COVID-19. From T cells, B-cell-depleted T cells, or PBMCs came the material, which was cDNA or gDNA.

Authors' methods: Researchers report that nucleated cell counts were estimated from reference gene primer amplification. Some clones are missing from TCRdb's copy, which holds only in-frame ones; the method was immunoSEQ multiplex PCR. D and trimming were read from the DNA, whereas the V and J calls and clone size are those reported in that table. The table has some 180,000 clones, roughly 76% seen once; the top ten hold 9.5% to 12%. The origin of this receptor is a woman aged 40 to 49 with COVID-19, enrolled during active disease. The chain recombines TRBV9 with TRBJ1-5, with 7 bases that match TRBD1. The source material was peripheral blood. The CDR3 region has the DNA TGTGCCAGCAGCGCCAACAGGGGTGGTCAGCCCCAGCATTTT. This codes for CASSANRGGQPQHF.